Listed below are T cell receptor beta chains from one sample, sequenced in a study of PD-1 blockade in mismatch repair-deficient tumors. Data came from immunoSEQ multiplex PCR; TCRdb stores just in-frame clones and leaves some out. The profile shows around 39,000 clones, around four fifths of them singletons. The sample in question was PBMCs, obtained around 38 weeks after starting pembrolizumab. The source is an adult with mismatch repair-deficient cancer. CDR3s include the opening cysteine and the closing phenylalanine or tryptophan. A D gene is named only where the DNA matches it firmly. Size values are once, few and many counts, or a class for expanded clones, and some rows have none.

v_gene	j_gene	abundance	d_gene	CDR3nt	CDR3aa
TRBV27	TRBJ2-1	-	-	TGTGCCAGCAGTTTATTGGCTTACAATGAGCAGTTCTTC	CASSLLAYNEQFF
TRBV19	TRBJ1-4	-	-	TGTGCCAGTTACGACAGAATCAGCCAAAAACTGTTTTTT	CASYDRISQKLFF
TRBV28	TRBJ2-3	-	-	TGTGCCAGCAGTGGGAGACTAGGAGGGGCCGATACGCAGTATTTT	CASSGRLGGADTQYF
TRBV10-2	TRBJ2-1	-	TRBD2	TGCGCCAGCAGGGGACTAGCGGACAATGAGCAGTTCTTC	CASRGLADNEQFF
TRBV5-1	TRBJ2-7	-	TRBD1	TGCGCCAGCAGCTTGGAGGACAGGGGGCCTTCCTACGAGCAGTACTTC	CASSLEDRGPSYEQYF
TRBV27	TRBJ1-5	-	-	TGTGCCAGCAGGTCGGCCAGGGCAGGCAATCAGCCCCAGCATTTT	CASRSARAGNQPQHF
TRBV9	TRBJ2-3	-	TRBD2	TGTGCCAGCAGCCCTAGCGGGGGCACAGATACGCAGTATTTT	CASSPSGGTDTQYF
TRBV28	TRBJ2-7	-	TRBD1	TGTGCCAGCAGTCCAACAATTTTCGATCGGGACAGAGCCTACGAGCAGTACTTC	CASSPTIFDRDRAYEQYF
TRBV29-1	TRBJ2-2	-	TRBD1	TGCAGCGTCGGGACAGGGCCCACCGGGGAGCTGTTTTTT	CSVGTGPTGELFF
TRBV29-1	TRBJ2-7	-	TRBD1	TGCAGCGTGGGGCTCCGGGACAGAAGGACCTACGAGCAGTACTTC	CSVGLRDRRTYEQYF
TRBV10-3	TRBJ1-1	-	TRBD1	TGTGCCATCAGTGCACAGGGGGGCACTGAAGCTTTCTTT	CAISAQGGTEAFF
TRBV6-1	TRBJ1-1	-	-	TGTGCCAGCAAGAATACTCTGAACACTGAAGCTTTCTTT	CASKNTLNTEAFF
TRBV7-9	TRBJ2-7	few	TRBD1	TGTGCCAGCAGCTTGGGACAGGTGGACGAGCAGTACTTC	CASSLGQVDEQYF
TRBV15	TRBJ1-6	few	-	TGTGCCACCAGCAGAGACAACAATAATTCACCCCTCCACTTT	CATSRDNNNSPLHF
TRBV5-1	TRBJ2-3	-	TRBD2	TGCGCCAGCAGAGTCGGGCGTAGCGGGAGCACAGATACGCAGTATTTT	CASRVGRSGSTDTQYF
TRBV19	TRBJ2-4	-	TRBD2	TGTGCCAGTAGTATCCGGCGGACTAGCGGACCCTATGGGGACATTCAGTACTTC	CASSIRRTSGPYGDIQYF
TRBV21-1	TRBJ1-1	-	-	TGTGCCAGCCCCGAGGGGGGACAGGGGGCCGTACCTATGAACACTGAAGCTTTCTTT	CASPEGGQGAVPMNTEAFF
TRBV4-1	TRBJ1-1	-	-	TGCGCCAGCAGGGGACTGGTCAAAAACACTGAAGCTTTCTTT	CASRGLVKNTEAFF
TRBV11-3	TRBJ2-1	-	-	TGTGCCAGCAGCTTAGAATCATCTGAGCAGTTCTTC	CASSLESSEQFF
TRBV9	TRBJ2-7	few	TRBD1	TGTGCCAGCAGCGTAGAGACAGGGGTTTCCTACGAGCAGTACTTC	CASSVETGVSYEQYF
TRBV2	TRBJ2-3	-	TRBD1	TGTGCCGCTGGGACAGTTCCTACTAGCACAGATACGCAGTATTTT	CAAGTVPTSTDTQYF
TRBV7-6	TRBJ2-2	-	TRBD2	TGTGCCAGCAGCCCTAGCGGTACCACCGGGGAGCTGTTTTTT	CASSPSGTTGELFF
TRBV2	TRBJ1-4	-	TRBD1	TGTGCCACCAGGGGACAGGGGACGATTAATGAAAAACTGTTTTTT	CATRGQGTINEKLFF
TRBV28	TRBJ2-7	-	TRBD1	TGTGCCAGCAGAAGACAGGGGTACGAGCAGTACTTC	CASRRQGYEQYF
TRBV18	TRBJ2-2	-	-	TGTGCCAGCTCACCCGCCACTGGACAGGCGGGGACCGGGGAGCTGTTTTTT	CASSPATGQAGTGELFF
TRBV5-6	TRBJ1-2	-	-	TGTGCCAGCAGCTTCTCAGGGTTGTACAACTATGGCTACACCTTC	CASSFSGLYNYGYTF
TRBV19	TRBJ2-2	-	-	TGTGCCAGTAGTATCCTGACTAGTGGCGCCGGGGAGCTGTTTTTT	CASSILTSGAGELFF
TRBV5-4	TRBJ2-2	-	TRBD2	TGTGCCAGCAGCCATGGGACTAGCGGGAGGGGGGTGGACACCGGGGAGCTGTTTTTT	CASSHGTSGRGVDTGELFF
TRBV6-4	TRBJ2-5	-	-	TGTGCCAGCAGTGTAGGGCCAGGGGAGACCCAGTACTTC	CASSVGPGETQYF
TRBV5-6	TRBJ2-5	-	-	TGTGCCAGCAGCTTCACGGGCCAAGAGACCCAGTACTTC	CASSFTGQETQYF
TRBV23-1	TRBJ2-7	few	-	TGCGCCAGCAGTCGCCGTTTTTCTACTGAGCAGTACTTC	CASSRRFSTEQYF
TRBV7-6	TRBJ2-7	few	TRBD2	TGTGCCAGCAGCTCCGGACTAGCGGGATTCTCCTACGAGCAGTACTTC	CASSSGLAGFSYEQYF
TRBV7-3	TRBJ1-1	-	-	TGTGCCAGCAGCTTAAATGGGGGAGGGACTGAAGCTTTCTTT	CASSLNGGGTEAFF
TRBV5-1	TRBJ2-7	few	-	TGCGCCAGCAGCTTTTCGGTCGGGTTTTCCTACGAGCAGTACTTC	CASSFSVGFSYEQYF
TRBV10-1	TRBJ1-2	-	-	TGCGCCAGCAGTCCGGACAGAGACTATGGCTACACCTTC	CASSPDRDYGYTF
TRBV6-1	TRBJ1-4	-	-	TGTGCCAGCAGTGAAAATTTAGTGAAAAAACTGTTTTTT	CASSENLVKKLFF
TRBV29-1	TRBJ2-7	-	-	TGCAGCGTTGACAAACAGGGAACCCCTTACGAGCAGTACTTC	CSVDKQGTPYEQYF
TRBV7-9	TRBJ2-6	once	TRBD2	TGTGCCAGCAGCTTGGGCGGGAGGGCTTCTGTAGAGGCCAACGTCCTGACTTTC	CASSLGGRASVEANVLTF
TRBV7-6	TRBJ2-2	-	-	TGTGCCAGCAGCTTAGAAGTGGTTAGCGGCACCGGGGAGCTGTTTTTT	CASSLEVVSGTGELFF
TRBV28	TRBJ1-1	-	-	TGTGCCAGCAGTCCTTTAGGGGAAATGAACACTGAAGCTTTCTTT	CASSPLGEMNTEAFF
TRBV5-1	TRBJ2-7	-	TRBD1	TGCGCCAGCAGCATCGGGACAGATTGGTACGAGCAGTACTTC	CASSIGTDWYEQYF
TRBV4-1	TRBJ2-4	-	-	TGCGCCAGCAGCCAAGTGGCCCGAGGAGGCATTCAGTACTTC	CASSQVARGGIQYF
TRBV28	TRBJ1-4	-	TRBD1	TGTGCCAGCAGTAACGACAGGGAGCGAGTCCTCGGTAATGAAAAACTGTTTTTT	CASSNDRERVLGNEKLFF
TRBV6-4	TRBJ2-6	few	TRBD1	TGTGCCAGCAGTGACTCGCAGGGGGCTGGGGCCAACGTCCTGACTTTC	CASSDSQGAGANVLTF
TRBV7-9	TRBJ1-1	-	TRBD1	TGTGCCAGCAGCCCCGGACAGGAGAACACTGAAGCTTTCTTT	CASSPGQENTEAFF
TRBV10-1	TRBJ2-1	-	-	TGCGCCAGCAGTGAGATTCAGGGCTCCTACAATGAGCAGTTCTTC	CASSEIQGSYNEQFF
TRBV5-1	TRBJ2-3	-	TRBD2	TGCGCCAGCAGCCCACAGGGACTAGCCCTAGATACGCAGTATTTT	CASSPQGLALDTQYF